The clone carrying this T cell receptor (beta chain) was seen a few times. Primers used in a second PCR of roughly 6 to 11 cycles were a sample-barcoded 5' primer and a J-beta primer mix. One entry per CDR3 protein, called by TCRdb with MiXCR from the 5' RACE reads. Among 1.5 million to 2 million distinct CDR3 sequences, 28% were seen once, and the ten largest hold roughly 8.2%. Total RNA, at least 5 micrograms per sample, came from PBMCs. This sample was included in a study of blood T cells in healthy people across ages. Germline V CDR1 and CDR2: SGHTA, FQGNSA. V was cut by 1 base and J by 8 bases, with 12 bases left in between. The CDR3 contains 14 residues.

This receptor was taken from a woman aged 25 to 39 in good health. The V gene is TRBV7-2, the J gene TRBJ2-1; D perhaps matches TRBD2 (5 bases). The sample consisted of blood. The CDR3 DNA sequence: TGTGCCAGCAGCTTAGAGACCACTAGGGATGAGCAGTTCTTC. As protein: CASSLETTRDEQFF. The whole variable domain, remainder taken from reference TRBV7-2 and TRBJ2-1, is GAGVSQSPSNKVTEKGKDVELRCDPISGHTALYWYRQSLGQGLEFLIYFQGNSAPDKSGLPSDRFSAERTGGSVSTLTIQRTQQEDSAVYLCASSLETTRDEQFFGPGTRLTVL.